Presented here are 32 T cell receptor beta chains from one specimen sequenced in a study of blood T cell repertoires in COVID-19. The protocol was immunoSEQ multiplex PCR, while the TCRdb copy is restricted to in-frame clones and leaves out a portion. Seen here are 150,000 to 200,000 clones, over 65% observed once, and the top ten hold about 8.3%. The sequenced sample was peripheral blood. Receptor source: a man between 60 and 75 years old with acute or convalescent COVID-19.

The chain uses TRBV7-9 and TRBJ1-6; TRBD1 is a possible D gene (6 bases). Trimming pared 5 bases from V and 10 bases from J, leaving 12 bases between. Germline CDR1 SEHNR, CDR2 FQNEAQ (reference sequence). This CDR3 is 13 amino acids long. In DNA form, the CDR3 reads TGTGCCAGCAGCGTGACAGGAGGCTCACCCCTCCACTTT. Amino acid sequence: CASSVTGGSPLHF. The full variable domain, rest sourced from reference TRBV7-9 and TRBJ1-6, is DTGVSQNPRHKITKRGQNVTFRCDPISEHNRLYWYRQTLGQGPEFLTYFQNEAQLEKSRLLSDRFSAERPKGSFSTLEIQRTEQGDSAMYLCASSVTGGSPLHFGNGTRLTVT.

The V call is TRBV7-2, the J call TRBJ2-5, with unresolved D. Germline-derived CDR1 and CDR2 are SGHTA and FQGNSA. Trimming took 7 bases from V and 4 from J, leaving 10 bases between them. CDR3 length: 12 amino acids. CDR3 amino acids: CASNAIGETQYF. For the CDR3, the DNA is TGTGCCAGCAACGCTATCGGAGAGACCCAGTACTTC.

The chain links TRBV30 to TRBJ1-6, with D uncertain. The V and J ends lost 0 bases and 0 bases respectively, with 6 bases between them. Germline CDR1 GTSNPN, CDR2 SVGIG (reference sequence). This CDR3 spans 15 amino acids. The CDR3 DNA reads as TGTGCCTGGAGTGTGAGGGCCTCCTATAATTCACCCCTCCACTTT. Encoded protein: CAWSVRASYNSPLHF.

This clone was observed a handful of times. The J gene is TRBJ2-1, the V gene TRBV7-3; TRBD1 is a possible D gene (6 bases). The CDR3 covers 13 residues. Germline V gene sequence: CDR1 SGHTA, CDR2 FQGTGA. V was cut by 5 bases and J by 8 bases, with 13 bases left in between. DNA of the CDR3: TGTGCCAGCAGCCGAAGGCAGGGGTATGAGCAGTTCTTC. Protein: CASSRRQGYEQFF.

This rearrangement joins TRBV24-1 to TRBJ2-5; tentative D call: TRBD2 (7 bases). Germline CDR1 is KGHDR and CDR2 is SFDVKD. V dropped 1 base and J dropped 5 bases, with 16 bases sitting between them. CDR3 length equals 16 residues. CDR3 nucleotides: TGTGCCACCAGTGATTTCACAGGGAGGGATTTGGAGACCCAGTACTTC. It translates to CATSDFTGRDLETQYF.

This clone was seen more than once but under ten times. The chain links TRBV7-8 to TRBJ2-7, with D possibly being TRBD1 (6 bases). This CDR3 spans 15 amino acids. With 1 base removed from V and 4 bases from J, the gap between germline ends came to 14 bases. Germline values: CDR1 SGHVS, CDR2 FQNEAQ. In DNA form, the CDR3 reads TGTGCCAGCAGCTTAGGGTGGACAGATCGGTACGAGCAGTACTTC. It translates to CASSLGWTDRYEQYF.

This rearrangement joins TRBV18 to TRBJ1-4; perhaps TRBD1 as D (5 bases). The germline CDR1 and CDR2 sequences are KGHSH and LQKENI. V lost 3 bases to trimming and J lost 4 bases, with 12 bases between them. There are 15 residues in the CDR3. In DNA form, the CDR3 reads TGTGCCAGCTCACCCACCGGGACTCATAATGAAAAACTGTTTTTT. Translated: CASSPTGTHNEKLFF.

This sequence joins TRBV6-1 and TRBJ2-7; 8 bases align to TRBD2. Germline CDR1 reads MNHNS; CDR2 reads SASEGT. This CDR3 is 16 amino acids long. V shed 2 bases, J shed 5 bases, and the junction held 11 bases outside the gene matches. CDR3 protein: CASSERGGGPLNEQYF. Written as DNA, the CDR3 is TGTGCCAGCAGTGAAAGGGGCGGGGGGCCATTGAACGAGCAGTACTTC.

The chain recombines TRBV5-6 with TRBJ2-3; TRBD2 aligns across 13 bases. V dropped 4 bases and J dropped 5; count of bases not matched to a gene: 7. This CDR3 region has 16 residues. The germline V gene has CDR1 SGHDT and CDR2 YYEEEE. The CDR3: CASSVLAGGLGDTQYF. The CDR3 DNA reads TGTGCCAGCAGCGTACTAGCGGGGGGGCTAGGAGATACGCAGTATTTT. Combining the CDR3 with reference TRBV5-6 and TRBJ2-3 gives the whole variable domain DAGVTQSPTHLIKTRGQQVTLRCSPKSGHDTVSWYQQALGQGPQFIFQYYEEEERQRGNFPDRFSGHQFPNYSSELNVNALLLGDSALYLCASSVLAGGLGDTQYFGPGTRLTVL.

This chain links TRBV27 with TRBJ2-1; TRBD1 agrees at 9 bases. V lost 5 bases to trimming and J lost 8 bases; unmatched junction nucleotides: 10. Germline V gene data show CDR1 as MNHEY and CDR2 as SMNVEV (reference sequence). This CDR3 has 15 residues. The CDR3 sequence: CASSLTGTGWDEQFF. The CDR3 coding sequence is TGTGCCAGCAGTCTAACCGGGACAGGGTGGGATGAGCAGTTCTTC.

This clone was counted between two and nine times. The chain links TRBV19 to TRBJ1-5; D is possibly TRBD1 (6 bases). CDR1 and CDR2 (germline): LNHDA, SQIVND (reference sequence). The V gene lost 7 bases and the J gene lost 6 bases, with 19 bases spanning the gap. The CDR3 sequence is 15 residues long. As DNA, the CDR3 is TGTGCCAGTACCGTAGACAGGAGAGGTGGTCAGCCCCAGCATTTT. Translated, it gives CASTVDRRGGQPQHF. Full variable domain (outside the CDR3, taken from reference TRBV19 and TRBJ1-5): DGGITQSPKYLFRKEGQNVTLSCEQNLNHDAMYWYRQDPGQGLRLIYYSQIVNDFQKGDIAEGYSVSREKKESFPLTVTSAQKNPTAFYLCASTVDRRGGQPQHFGDGTRLSIL.

The V and J genes are TRBV7-2 and TRBJ1-5; 10 nucleotides match TRBD1. Trimming cost V 5 bases and J 3 bases; bases outside gene matches: 7. Per the germline V gene, CDR1 is SGHTA and CDR2 is FQGNSA. The CDR3 runs to 16 residues. The CDR3 bases are TGTGCCAGCAGCGCCCGGACAGGGGGAAACAATCAGCCCCAGCATTTT. Amino acids: CASSARTGGNNQPQHF. Full variable domain (missing parts from reference TRBV7-2 and TRBJ1-5): GAGVSQSPSNKVTEKGKDVELRCDPISGHTALYWYRQSLGQGLEFLIYFQGNSAPDKSGLPSDRFSAERTGGSVSTLTIQRTQQEDSAVYLCASSARTGGNNQPQHFGDGTRLSIL.

The chain is built from TRBV11-1 and TRBJ1-1; D is unresolved. Trimming shortened V by 1 base and J by 3 bases, and 6 bases separated the two germline ends. Germline V gives CDR1 SGHAT, CDR2 FQDESV (reference sequence). There are 13 residues in the CDR3. In DNA form, the CDR3 reads TGTGCCAGCAGCTTAGACACATACACTGAAGCTTTCTTT. Its protein product is CASSLDTYTEAFF.

The chain has TRBV12-3 or TRBV12-4 and TRBJ1-2, with a tentative D call TRBD1 (5 bases). The CDR3 extends over 13 amino acids. Trimming took off 6 bases at V and 5 bases at J, with 13 bases between the two ends. The CDR3 region is CASSLRRGYGYTF. The CDR3 bases are TGTGCCAGCAGCCTCCGGAGGGGTTATGGCTACACCTTC.

The chain combines TRBV7-8 with TRBJ1-5; no clear D gene. Per germline, CDR1 SGHVS and CDR2 FQNEAQ. The CDR3 spans 16 residues. V was clipped by 8 bases and J by 1 base, with 18 bases between them. CDR3 protein: CASGLRDPWSNQPQHF. The CDR3 nucleotides are TGTGCCAGCGGGCTCCGCGACCCGTGGAGCAATCAGCCCCAGCATTTT.

The genes are TRBV28 and TRBJ1-6, with a weak D call TRBD1 (5 bases). Trimming took 7 bases from V and 8 from J, leaving 12 bases between them. CDR3 length equals 13 residues. CDR1 and CDR2 from the germline V gene are MDHEN and SYDVKM. CDR3 DNA: TGTGCCAGCACCGGGGGACGGGATTCACCCCTCCACTTT. This gives the protein CASTGGRDSPLHF. The variable domain in full, completed from reference TRBV28 and TRBJ1-6, reads DVKVTQSSRYLVKRTGEKVFLECVQDMDHENMFWYRQDPGLGLRLIYFSYDVKMKEKGDIPEGYSVSREKKERFSLILESASTNQTSMYLCASTGGRDSPLHFGNGTRLTVT.

A few counts support this clone. This rearrangement joins TRBV6-5 to TRBJ1-1; D is possibly TRBD1 (6 bases). There are 14 residues in the CDR3. Germline V gene lookup returns CDR1 MNHEY and CDR2 SVGAGI. Deletions cut 5 bases from V and 1 base from J, with 11 bases between. This CDR3 reads CASSHQTGNTEAFF. The CDR3 DNA follows: TGTGCCAGCAGTCACCAGACAGGGAACACTGAAGCTTTCTTT.

The chain uses TRBV5-1 and TRBJ1-1, with D maybe TRBD1 (6 bases). This CDR3 spans 15 amino acids. V was cut by 0 bases and J by 4 bases, with 13 bases left in between. Germline lookup yields CDR1 SGHRS and CDR2 YFSETQ. CDR3 region: CASSLEGGWATEAFF. The CDR3 DNA follows: TGCGCCAGCAGCTTGGAAGGGGGTTGGGCCACTGAAGCTTTCTTT.

The chain uses TRBV5-4 and TRBJ2-3; D is unresolved. The CDR3 has 14 amino acids. Trimming took 1 base from V and 1 from J, leaving 7 bases between them. The germline CDR1 and CDR2 sequences are SGHNT and YYREEE (reference sequence). The CDR3 nucleotides are TGTGCCAGCAGCTTGACTCCGGGCACAGATACGCAGTATTTT. It encodes CASSLTPGTDTQYF.

This chain connects TRBV2 to TRBJ1-6, with TRBD1 identical over 10 bases. J lost 9 bases, V lost 2 bases, and 4 bases had no gene match. The CDR3 loop spans 15 amino acids. CDR1 and CDR2 from the germline V gene are SNHLY and FYNNEI. The CDR3 nucleotides are TGTGCCAGCAGTGAAAGCCGACAGGGGGCTTCACCCCTCCACTTT. Its translation is CASSESRQGASPLHF.

The gene calls are TRBV7-9 and TRBJ1-6; 7 positions match TRBD1. CDR1 SEHNR and CDR2 FQNEAQ come from the germline V gene (reference sequence). There are 17 residues in the CDR3. Trimming removed 5 bases from V and 7 bases from J; junction bases left unmatched: 14. The CDR3 DNA is TGTGCCAGCAGCGCCCTCCGAGGGGGCAGAGCGAATTCACCCCTCCACTTT. Protein product: CASSALRGGRANSPLHF. The full variable domain, completed using reference TRBV7-9 and TRBJ1-6, is DTGVSQNPRHKITKRGQNVTFRCDPISEHNRLYWYRQTLGQGPEFLTYFQNEAQLEKSRLLSDRFSAERPKGSFSTLEIQRTEQGDSAMYLCASSALRGGRANSPLHFGNGTRLTVT.

V usage is TRBV5-4 and J usage is TRBJ1-2; perhaps TRBD1 as D (5 bases). The CDR3 runs to 16 residues. Trimming cost V 0 bases and J 0 bases, with 12 bases left between them. CDR1 and CDR2 (germline): SGHNT, YYREEE (reference sequence). The DNA for the CDR3 is TGTGCCAGCAGCTTGGTTACAGGCCCTCCTAACTATGGCTACACCTTC. Protein: CASSLVTGPPNYGYTF.

This sequence joins TRBV25-1 and TRBJ1-3; 7 bases are shared with TRBD1. CDR1 is MGHDK and CDR2 is SYGVNS in the germline V gene. The CDR3 length is 15 residues. V trimming: 2 bases; J trimming: 2 bases; junction bases outside the gene matches: 3. The CDR3 DNA reads as TGTGCCAGCAGTGAAGTTACAGGGGCTGGAAACACCATATATTTT. It codes for CASSEVTGAGNTIYF. Complete variable domain (other parts from reference TRBV25-1 and TRBJ1-3): EADIYQTPRYLVIGTGKKITLECSQTMGHDKMYWYQQDPGMELHLIHYSYGVNSTEKGDLSSESTVSRIRTEHFPLTLESARPSHTSQYLCASSEVTGAGNTIYFGEGSWLTVV.

This clone was recorded a few times. The rearrangement joins TRBV4-1 to TRBJ2-3, with 9 nucleotides matching TRBD2. There are 16 residues in the CDR3. CDR1 is MGHRA, CDR2 YSYEKL, per germline. J was trimmed by 1 base and V by 3 bases; bases with no gene match: 5. The CDR3 DNA reads TGCGCCAGCAGCCAGCACGGCGGGGGGGGCACAGATACGCAGTATTTT. Its protein product is CASSQHGGGGTDTQYF.

The CDR3 loop reads CASILGPLAGGPREQYF. In nucleotides, the CDR3 is TGTGCCAGCATCCTTGGCCCACTAGCGGGGGGGCCTCGCGAGCAGTACTTC. V and J are TRBV7-2 and TRBJ2-7, with 13 bases fitting TRBD2. This CDR3 comprises 17 residues. The ends lost 7 bases at V and 6 bases at J; junction bases unmatched: 15. CDR1 and CDR2 (germline): SGHTA, FQGNSA.

The rearrangement joins TRBV19 to TRBJ2-2; weak D call: TRBD2 (6 bases). With 3 bases removed from V and 4 bases from J, the gap between germline ends came to 15 bases. CDR1 is LNHDA and CDR2 is SQIVND in the germline V gene (reference sequence). The CDR3 sequence is 16 residues long. In DNA, the CDR3 is TGTGCCAGTAGTATTACGCGGGGAACCTTCACCGGGGAGCTGTTTTTT. It is translated as CASSITRGTFTGELFF.

The chain carries TRBV7-3 and TRBJ2-2; D is unclear. The CDR3 runs to 14 residues. Germline assignment: CDR1 SGHTA and CDR2 FQGTGA. Trimming pared 8 bases from V and 6 bases from J, leaving 16 bases between. In nucleotides, the CDR3 is TGTGCCAGCCGACTTGACCTTGGTGCCGGGGAGCTGTTTTTT. Encoded protein: CASRLDLGAGELFF. Complete variable domain (other parts from reference TRBV7-3 and TRBJ2-2): GAGVSQTPSNKVTEKGKYVELRCDPISGHTALYWYRQSLGQGPEFLIYFQGTGAADDSGLPNDRFFAVRPEGSVSTLKIQRTERGDSAVYLCASRLDLGAGELFFGEGSRLTVL.

This clone was detected a few times. The chain has TRBV28 and TRBJ2-1; 11 nucleotides match TRBD2. This CDR3 region has 16 residues. The germline V gene encodes CDR1 MDHEN and CDR2 SYDVKM. After removal of 6 bases from V and 10 bases from J, the junction contained 14 bases not matched to a gene. CDR3 loop: CASRRLGSGGAGEQFF. Written as DNA, the CDR3 is TGTGCCAGCAGGAGGCTTGGTAGCGGGGGGGCCGGGGAGCAGTTCTTC.

V and J are TRBV15 and TRBJ1-1; a weak D match, TRBD1 (6 bases). V was shortened by 5 bases and J by 0 bases, with 7 bases between the two germline ends. The CDR3 sequence is 13 residues long. Germline V gives CDR1 LNHNV, CDR2 YYDKDF (reference sequence). CDR3 in amino acids: CATSGGLNTEAFF. Here the CDR3 DNA reads TGTGCCACCAGCGGGGGCCTGAACACTGAAGCTTTCTTT.

The chain carries TRBV18 and TRBJ1-1; no firm D call. Germline CDR1 reads KGHSH; CDR2 reads LQKENI. V was pared by 3 bases and J by 1 base, with 6 bases between. This CDR3 comprises 13 residues. This CDR3 is CASSPQENTEAFF. The CDR3 bases are TGTGCCAGCTCACCTCAGGAGAACACTGAAGCTTTCTTT.

The rearrangement uses TRBV5-6 and TRBJ2-7; possible D gene TRBD1, 5 bases. Germline V gives CDR1 SGHDT, CDR2 YYEEEE. The CDR3 is made up of 13 amino acids. V gave up 5 bases and J gave up 2 bases, with 11 bases separating them. This CDR3 is CASSLDSTYEQYF. The DNA of the CDR3 is TGTGCCAGCAGTCTTGACAGCACCTACGAGCAGTACTTC.

A single count supports this clone. The chain recombines TRBV7-2 with TRBJ2-7, with D tentatively TRBD1 (5 bases). Germline V gene lookup returns CDR1 SGHTA and CDR2 FQGNSA. CDR3 length: 18 residues. Trimming removed 5 bases at V and 2 bases at J, with 25 bases between. The CDR3 sequence: CASSISNAVGRATYEQYF. In DNA form, the CDR3 reads TGTGCCAGCAGCATCTCAAACGCCGTGGGCAGGGCCACCTACGAGCAGTACTTC. Together with reference TRBV7-2 and TRBJ2-7, the CDR3 gives the full variable domain: GAGVSQSPSNKVTEKGKDVELRCDPISGHTALYWYRQSLGQGLEFLIYFQGNSAPDKSGLPSDRFSAERTGGSVSTLTIQRTQQEDSAVYLCASSISNAVGRATYEQYFGPGTRLTVT.